This T cell receptor (beta chain) was recovered during a study of blood T cell repertoires in COVID-19. V lost 6 bases and J lost 2, with 10 bases in between. The CDR3 has 14 residues. The germline V gene has CDR1 MNHEY and CDR2 SVGAGI. As handled by the study authors: Nucleated cell number was recorded as an estimate derived from reference gene primer amplification. Clones were read by immunoSEQ multiplex PCR, and TCRdb kept only the in-frame ones, dropping some. D and trimming come from the DNA, and the V and J calls and clone size come from that table. The data contain about 240,000 clones, approximately 78% of them singletons.

The V and J genes are TRBV6-5 and TRBJ1-4, with a possible D match to TRBD1 (5 bases). The sample was peripheral blood. The receptor comes from a woman aged 55-70 years with active or convalescent COVID-19. The CDR3 sequence: CASSQGWTNEKLFF. CDR3 DNA: TGTGCCAGCAGCCAGGGTTGGACTAATGAAAAACTGTTTTTT.